A single TCR beta chain is shown here with its context. This clonotype was seen more than once but under ten times. This receptor's antigen is unknown. No much larger clone is present one base from it, and per-base qualities are unavailable. These reads were obtained on an Illumina HiSeq 1500. TCRdb reprocessed the public reads (quality trimming at Q25 with fastp, clone calling with MiXCR) and kept in-frame beta chains. Entries that share a CDR3 protein sequence are merged under the most common genes and DNA. In all, the sample holds some 560,000 distinct CDR3 sequences, and over 35% of those were seen once. More than 40% of the sample belongs to the ten largest clones. Deletion took 4 bases off V and 5 bases off J, with a span of 11 bases between the germline ends. CDR1 and CDR2 (SGHTA, FQGNSA) derive from the germline V gene. The CDR3 numbers 13 residues from cysteine through phenylalanine. The read is trimmed to its CDR3 DNA, 39 bases read in frame from base 1.

The data derive from a study of T cell repertoires in cytomegalovirus infection (dated by TCRdb to the late 2010s). The study in broad terms: Recently identified HLA-C-restricted CMV epitopes, whose presentation resists viral immunomodulation, were targeted by peptide stimulations together with well-studied HLA-B-restricted epitopes. The HLA type of each donor mattered for the analysis, because public TCR beta signatures pointed to carriage of CMV infection along with the matching HLA type.

The intended sense of this specimen's treatment or condition label: in vitro stimulation with specific CMV peptide epitopes to enrich CMV-specific T cells. Summary of the overall study and its limitations: Carriers of CMV infection plus the relevant HLA type were discriminated by the cumulative frequency of public TCR beta family members in the study cohort and in an independent approximately 400-donor cohort. The ex vivo response was dominated by HLA-C-restricted CMV-specific TCR beta clonotypes, which also provided the single most frequent clonotype in two of eight donors.

The V and J genes are TRBV7-2 and TRBJ1-2; perhaps TRBD1 is the D gene, with 5 bases matching. The starting material was cultured PBMCs, obtained from culture after CMV antigen stimulation. This clonotype was sampled from a human donor in good health (CMV status not recorded). Some clones in this sample may be carry-over from other donors' samples. The DNA is as follows: TGTGCCAGCAGCTCTCAGGGTGTTTATGGCTACACCTTC. This translates into CASSSQGVYGYTF. The CDR3, completed at both ends by the reference TRBV7-2 and TRBJ1-2 genes, gives the full variable domain GAGVSQSPSNKVTEKGKDVELRCDPISGHTALYWYRQSLGQGLEFLIYFQGNSAPDKSGLPSDRFSAERTGGSVSTLTIQRTQQEDSAVYLCASSSQGVYGYTFGSGTRLTVV.